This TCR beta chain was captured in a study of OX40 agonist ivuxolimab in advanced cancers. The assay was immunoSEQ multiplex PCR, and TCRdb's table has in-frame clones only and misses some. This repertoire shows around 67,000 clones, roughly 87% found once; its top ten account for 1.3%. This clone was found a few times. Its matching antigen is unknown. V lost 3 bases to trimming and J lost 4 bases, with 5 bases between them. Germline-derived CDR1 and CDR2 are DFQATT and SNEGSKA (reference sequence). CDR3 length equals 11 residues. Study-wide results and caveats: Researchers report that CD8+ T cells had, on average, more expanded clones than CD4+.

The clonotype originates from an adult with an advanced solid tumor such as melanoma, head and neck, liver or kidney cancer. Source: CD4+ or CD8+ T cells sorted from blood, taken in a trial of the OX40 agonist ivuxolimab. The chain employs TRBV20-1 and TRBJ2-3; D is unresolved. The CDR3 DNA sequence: TGCAGTGCTAGTCTTGCAGATACGCAGTATTTT. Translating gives CSASLADTQYF.